This T cell receptor (beta chain) is drawn from a study of T cell responses to AZD1222 COVID-19 vaccine. Study-wide results and limits: Baseline testing showed seropositivity in only a handful of AZD1222 recipients.

Assay used: immunoSEQ multiplex PCR; TCRdb lists only in-frame clones, some missing. This sample has more than 150,000 clones, with about 87% found just once. Worth noting for this clone: What it binds is not known.

The specimen comprised peripheral blood, sampled on day 0 of AZD1222 vaccination. The receptor comes from an adult in good health.

The CDR3 loop reads CASSTWTGDTEAFF. CDR3 nucleotides: TGTGCCAGCAGCACTTGGACAGGGGACACTGAAGCTTTCTTT. The chain is built from TRBV7-9 and TRBJ1-1; 9 nucleotides agree with TRBD1. CDR3 length: 14 amino acids. V gave up 5 bases and J gave up 3 bases; unmatched junction bases: 4. Germline V gene data show CDR1 as SEHNR and CDR2 as FQNEAQ (reference sequence).